This entry features one TCR beta chain sequence. The sample comes from a study of CXCR3-negative and CXCR3-positive naive CD8 T cells. CDR1 MNHEY and CDR2 SMNVEV come from the germline V gene (reference sequence). The CDR3 consists of 14 residues. Via 5' RACE with UMI labels, TRB cDNA libraries were prepared. TCRdb reprocessed the 5' RACE reads, keeping one entry per CDR3 protein, no DNA. The table for this sample gives around 60,000 distinct CDR3 sequences. Input material: naive CXCR3- CD8+ T cells from blood. Subset noted: CD45RO-CCR7+CD27+CD95- naive CD8+ T cells lacking CXCR3 (TNR3-). The chain links TRBV27 to TRBJ2-1; TCRdb calls TRBD2, which cannot be checked without DNA. The clonotype comes from a human donor in good health. Some clones in this sample may be carry-over from other donors' samples. CDR3 residues: CASSFPAGDNEQFF.